One and the same sample provided the 30 T cell receptor beta chains below, sequenced in a study of shared clonotypes between healthy human individuals. Here immunoSEQ multiplex PCR was the method, and the copy in TCRdb shows in-frame clones only, minus some. The sample gives more than 1.2 million clones, approximately 98.5% of which show up once; around 0.38% is in the top ten. The sequencing input was naive CD4+ T cells sorted from blood. Noted subset: CD45RA+ positively selected. The receptors were sampled from a young man in good health.

This chain joins TRBV7-8 and TRBJ1-2; D may be TRBD1 (5 bases). This CDR3 spans 15 amino acids. Trimming cost V 5 bases and J 7 bases, with 20 bases left between them. Germline loops: CDR1 SGHVS, CDR2 FQNEAQ. The chain's CDR3 is CASSPKQGVSGGYTF. DNA for the CDR3: TGTGCCAGCAGCCCCAAGCAGGGCGTCTCGGGTGGCTACACCTTC.

The rearrangement uses TRBV5-5 and TRBJ2-5; the D gene is possibly TRBD1 (5 bases). Germline loops: CDR1 SGHKS, CDR2 YYEKEE (reference sequence). This CDR3 is 14 amino acids long. Trimming stripped 4 bases from V and 4 bases from J, with 14 bases between. The CDR3 spells CASSIRQPSETQYF. DNA for the CDR3: TGTGCCAGCAGCATAAGACAGCCCTCAGAGACCCAGTACTTC. Supplemented by reference TRBV5-5 and TRBJ2-5, the full variable domain reads DAGVTQSPTHLIKTRGQQVTLRCSPISGHKSVSWYQQVLGQGPQFIFQYYEKEERGRGNFPDRFSARQFPNYSSELNVNALLLGDSALYLCASSIRQPSETQYFGPGTRLLVL.

The chain carries TRBV5-1 and TRBJ2-2, with D possibly TRBD2 on 6 matching bases. V dropped 0 bases and J dropped 7 bases, with 13 bases sitting between them. This CDR3 spans 15 amino acids. CDR1 SGHRS and CDR2 YFSETQ come from the germline V gene. The CDR3 region is CASSLGSGLSGELFF. The CDR3 DNA sequence: TGCGCCAGCAGCTTGGGAAGCGGGTTGAGCGGGGAGCTGTTTTTT.

This chain joins TRBV10-1 and TRBJ2-1; a possible D gene is TRBD2 (6 bases). Germline assignment: CDR1 WNHNN and CDR2 SYGVQD (reference sequence). This CDR3 has 13 amino acids. The V end lost 1 base, the J end lost 9 bases, and 10 bases lay between the germline ends. As DNA, the CDR3 is TGCGCCAGCAGTGAGTGGGGTAGCGGTGAGCAGTTCTTC. Its translation: CASSEWGSGEQFF.

The CDR3 loop reads CASMGGLAGQETQYF. Written as DNA, the CDR3 is TGCGCCAGCATGGGAGGACTAGCGGGCCAAGAGACCCAGTACTTC. The chain combines TRBV5-1 with TRBJ2-5, with 11 bases lining up with TRBD2. Germline lookup yields CDR1 SGHRS and CDR2 YFSETQ. V was pared by 6 bases and J by 1 base, with 5 bases of the junction left unmatched. This CDR3 region has 15 residues.

This chain joins TRBV7-9 and TRBJ2-2, with a tentative D call TRBD2 (5 bases). V lost 6 bases and J 5 bases, leaving 16 bases between the germline ends. The germline V gene has CDR1 SEHNR and CDR2 FQNEAQ (reference sequence). CDR3 length equals 15 residues. The CDR3 DNA reads as TGTGCCAGCAGTCCCCCCGGACTCCAAACCGGGGAGCTGTTTTTT. It yields the protein CASSPPGLQTGELFF.

The CDR3 DNA sequence: TGTGCCAGCTCACCACCGGTGGGCGGGTCGCTGTACTTC. Its protein product is CASSPPVGGSLYF. The rearrangement joins TRBV18 to TRBJ2-7; a weak D match, TRBD2 (5 bases). Trimming shortened V by 0 bases and J by 12 bases, and 15 bases separated the two germline ends. The germline V gene has CDR1 KGHSH and CDR2 LQKENI. This CDR3 is built from 13 residues. Supplemented by reference TRBV18 and TRBJ2-7, the full variable domain reads NAGVMQNPRHLVRRRGQEARLRCSPMKGHSHVYWYRQLPEEGLKFMVYLQKENIIDESGMPKERFSAEFPKEGPSILRIQQVVRGDSAAYFCASSPPVGGSLYFGPGTRLTVT.

CDR3 in amino acids: CASSSDTRNTEAFF. CDR3 coding DNA: TGTGCCAGCTCATCAGACACGAGGAACACTGAAGCTTTCTTT. The chain links TRBV18 to TRBJ1-1; the D is unclear. The CDR3 runs to 14 residues. Looked up from germline, CDR1 is KGHSH and CDR2 is LQKENI. V lost 5 bases and J lost 1, with 11 bases in between.

This chain links TRBV9 with TRBJ1-1, with D unclear. Germline-derived CDR1 and CDR2 are SGDLS and YYNGEE. Trimming removed 0 bases from V and 7 bases from J, with 7 bases in between. The CDR3 loop spans 12 amino acids. DNA of the CDR3: TGTGCCAGCAGCGTAGAGGGCGATGAAGCTTTCTTT. The encoded protein is CASSVEGDEAFF.

The chain links TRBV19 to TRBJ1-5; possible D gene TRBD1, 6 bases. V was shortened by 3 bases and J by 5 bases, with 11 bases between the two germline ends. The CDR3 has 14 residues. CDR1 is LNHDA, CDR2 SQIVND, per germline (reference sequence). CDR3 sequence (DNA): TGTGCCAGTAGTATTACAGGGTCGGATCAGCCCCAGCATTTT. Translated: CASSITGSDQPQHF.

This chain links TRBV2 with TRBJ2-6, with D perhaps being TRBD1 or TRBD2 (5 bases each). The CDR3 consists of 17 residues. Per the germline V gene, CDR1 is SNHLY and CDR2 is FYNNEI. V was clipped by 6 bases and J by 0 bases, with 15 bases between them. The CDR3 DNA reads TGTGCCAGCAGCGCCGGGACGGAGAGCTCTGGGGCCAACGTCCTGACTTTC. This encodes CASSAGTESSGANVLTF.

The chain recombines TRBV29-1 with TRBJ2-7; tentative D call: TRBD1 (6 bases). The germline V gene has CDR1 SQVTM and CDR2 ANQGSEA. The V end lost 6 bases, the J end lost 2 bases, and 11 bases lay between the germline ends. The length of the CDR3 is 12 residues. CDR3 DNA sequence: TGCAGCGTCTGGGACACCACCTACGAGCAGTACTTC. This encodes CSVWDTTYEQYF.

The chain links TRBV2 to TRBJ1-2; D unresolved. Looked up from germline, CDR1 is SNHLY and CDR2 is FYNNEI. V was cut by 3 bases and J by 0 bases, with 20 bases left in between. This CDR3 is built from 18 residues. The CDR3 sequence: CASSETEFGDLTNYGYTF. The CDR3 DNA reads TGTGCCAGCAGTGAGACGGAATTTGGAGATCTGACTAACTATGGCTACACCTTC.

The chain has TRBV19 and TRBJ2-2; TRBD1 aligns across 10 bases. This CDR3 is built from 17 residues. Germline trimming cut 3 bases from V and 0 bases from J; bases unmatched to any gene: 4. Germline CDR1 LNHDA, CDR2 SQIVND (reference sequence). The CDR3, as DNA: TGTGCCAGTAGTATTAGCGGACAGGGGGCGAACACCGGGGAGCTGTTTTTT. As protein: CASSISGQGANTGELFF.

CDR3 sequence: CASAAGVSYEQYF. The CDR3 nucleotides read TGTGCCAGCGCCGCAGGGGTTTCCTACGAGCAGTACTTC. The chain joins TRBV6-1 to TRBJ2-7, with D possibly being TRBD1 (6 bases). The CDR3 length is 13 residues. V was clipped by 8 bases and J by 1 base, with 12 bases between them. Germline CDR1 MNHNS, CDR2 SASEGT.

This clone was recorded only once. The rearrangement joins TRBV15 to TRBJ2-7; D is perhaps TRBD1 (5 bases). This CDR3 is built from 14 residues. CDR1 and CDR2 (germline): LNHNV, YYDKDF (reference sequence). Between the trimmed V and J ends, which lost 1 base and 6 bases, there was a span of 13 bases. CDR3 DNA: TGTGCCACCAGCAGAGGCCCAGGGCGGAGCGAGCAGTACTTC. The encoded protein is CATSRGPGRSEQYF.

The rearrangement joins TRBV28 to TRBJ2-1; D tentatively reads TRBD1 or TRBD2 (6 bases each). The length of the CDR3 is 13 residues. The germline CDR1 and CDR2 sequences are MDHEN and SYDVKM. The ends were cut back, 9 bases at V and 3 bases at J, with 12 bases in the middle. CDR3 sequence reads: CASLGGIYNEQFF. The CDR3 nucleotides are TGTGCCAGTCTAGGGGGGATCTACAATGAGCAGTTCTTC.

The rearrangement links TRBV27 to TRBJ1-1; a possible D gene is TRBD1 (5 bases). Germline-derived CDR1 and CDR2 are MNHEY and SMNVEV (reference sequence). The CDR3 contains 15 residues. Trimming shortened V by 8 bases and J by 3 bases, and 19 bases separated the two germline ends. CDR3 in DNA: TGTGCCAGCCAGCGGACGAGGGACGCGTACACTGAAGCTTTCTTT. Protein sequence: CASQRTRDAYTEAFF.

This clone occurred a few times. Other DNA sequences within the sample encode an identical CDR3. The J gene is TRBJ2-7, the V gene TRBV20-1; D is undetermined. CDR1 and CDR2 (germline): DFQATT, SNEGSKA (reference sequence). There are 10 residues in the CDR3. The ends were cut back, 3 bases at V and 1 base at J, with 1 base in the middle. CDR3 in DNA: TGCAGTGCTAGGTCCTACGAGCAGTACTTC. Protein sequence: CSARSYEQYF.

This chain connects TRBV5-5 to TRBJ1-2; the match to TRBD1 covers 7 bases. Germline V gives CDR1 SGHKS, CDR2 YYEKEE (reference sequence). The length of the CDR3 is 16 residues. The trim removed 2 bases at V and 0 bases at J, leaving 7 bases unmatched. The CDR3 loop reads CASSFDGTVANYGYTF. CDR3 coding DNA: TGTGCCAGCAGCTTCGATGGGACAGTAGCTAACTATGGCTACACCTTC.

The chain combines TRBV28 with TRBJ1-5; possible D gene TRBD1, 6 bases. The CDR3 loop spans 15 amino acids. V lost 2 bases and J 1 base, leaving 9 bases between the germline ends. Germline V gene lookup returns CDR1 MDHEN and CDR2 SYDVKM. The CDR3 is CASSLGGMSNQPQHF. CDR3 nucleotide sequence: TGTGCCAGCAGTTTAGGGGGCATGAGCAATCAGCCCCAGCATTTT.

The chain uses TRBV9 and TRBJ2-7; tentative D call: TRBD2 (6 bases). The CDR3 spans 15 residues. Trimming took 4 bases from V and 2 from J, leaving 16 bases between them. CDR1 SGDLS and CDR2 YYNGEE come from the germline V gene. The CDR3 loop reads CASSTSPGGTYEQYF. The CDR3 DNA reads as TGTGCCAGCAGCACTAGCCCCGGCGGAACCTACGAGCAGTACTTC.

This chain joins TRBV5-1 and TRBJ2-3; D is unclear. Germline CDR1 is SGHRS and CDR2 is YFSETQ. CDR3 size: 15 residues. The germline V and J ends were trimmed by 0 bases and 3 bases, with 11 bases remaining between them. Here the CDR3 DNA reads TGCGCCAGCAGCTTGGGCCCCCAGATTACAGATACGCAGTATTTT. Amino acid sequence: CASSLGPQITDTQYF.

Comments on this clone: The sample carries other DNA sequences with the same CDR3. CDR3 loop: CASSLARNTGELFF. The CDR3 DNA sequence: TGTGCCAGCAGCTTAGCCCGAAACACCGGGGAGCTGTTTTTT. V and J are TRBV7-7 and TRBJ2-2; D gene unclear. The CDR3 has 14 amino acids. Between the trimmed V and J ends, which lost 0 bases and 2 bases, there was a span of 4 bases. The germline V gene encodes CDR1 SSHAT and CDR2 FNYEAQ (reference sequence).

The V call is TRBV7-9, the J call TRBJ2-1; perhaps D is TRBD1 or TRBD2 (5 bases each). V was trimmed by 5 bases and J by 5 bases, leaving 13 bases between them. The CDR3 is 14 residues long. Germline loops: CDR1 SEHNR, CDR2 FQNEAQ (reference sequence). The CDR3 loop reads CASSPGRGNNEQFF. Here the CDR3 DNA reads TGTGCCAGCAGCCCAGGACGGGGCAACAATGAGCAGTTCTTC.

On this clone: Different DNA sequences within this sample yield the same CDR3. The V and J genes are TRBV5-1 and TRBJ2-1, with TRBD2 matching 8 bases. The CDR3 runs to 14 residues. Germline V gives CDR1 SGHRS, CDR2 YFSETQ. V dropped 4 bases and J dropped 5; count of bases not matched to a gene: 5. The CDR3 DNA is TGCGCCAGCAGCCCGGGACTAGTGAACAATGAGCAGTTCTTC. This translates into CASSPGLVNNEQFF.

The V call is TRBV19, the J call TRBJ1-1, with a tentative D call TRBD1 (5 bases). This CDR3 contains 14 residues. The V gene's germline CDR1 is LNHDA and CDR2 SQIVND (reference sequence). Trimming left V 3 bases short and J 0 bases short, with 8 bases between. The CDR3, as DNA: TGTGCCAGTAGTATTGGGGACCTGAACACTGAAGCTTTCTTT. As protein: CASSIGDLNTEAFF.

This rearrangement joins TRBV2 to TRBJ2-1; D remains unclear. V dropped 4 bases and J dropped 7 bases, with 11 bases sitting between them. The CDR3 is made up of 13 amino acids. From germline, CDR1 is SNHLY and CDR2 FYNNEI. CDR3 sequence: CASSGDLPNEQFF. The CDR3, as DNA: TGTGCCAGCAGTGGAGATTTACCGAATGAGCAGTTCTTC.

A remark on this clone: Distinct nucleotide sequences in the sample also encode this CDR3. The chain uses TRBV7-2 and TRBJ2-2; TRBD1 is a possible D gene (5 bases). The CDR3 spans 13 residues. Germline V gene lookup returns CDR1 SGHTA and CDR2 FQGNSA. V was trimmed by 1 base and J by 5 bases, leaving 5 bases between them. The CDR3 nucleotides read TGTGCCAGCAGCTTAGGACAGACCGGGGAGCTGTTTTTT. As protein: CASSLGQTGELFF.

This clone was observed once. The V and J genes are TRBV14 and TRBJ2-1; D remains unclear. Trimming took off 0 bases at V and 9 bases at J, with 6 bases between the two ends. The germline V gene has CDR1 SGHDN and CDR2 FVKESK. The CDR3 has 12 residues. CDR3 DNA: TGTGCCAGCAGCCAAGATAAGTTTGAGCAGTTCTTC. This translates into CASSQDKFEQFF.